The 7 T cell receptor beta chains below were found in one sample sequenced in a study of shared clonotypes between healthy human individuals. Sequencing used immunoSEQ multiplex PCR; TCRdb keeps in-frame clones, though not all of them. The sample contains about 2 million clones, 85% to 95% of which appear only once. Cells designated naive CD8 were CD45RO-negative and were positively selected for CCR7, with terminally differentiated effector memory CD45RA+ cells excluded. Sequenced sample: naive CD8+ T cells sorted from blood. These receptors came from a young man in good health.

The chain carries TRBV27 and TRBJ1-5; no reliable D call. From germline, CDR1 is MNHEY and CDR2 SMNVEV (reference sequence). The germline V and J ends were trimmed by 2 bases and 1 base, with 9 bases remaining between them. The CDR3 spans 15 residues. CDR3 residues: CASSLNSLSNQPQHF. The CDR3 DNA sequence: TGTGCCAGCAGTTTAAACAGCTTGAGCAATCAGCCCCAGCATTTT.

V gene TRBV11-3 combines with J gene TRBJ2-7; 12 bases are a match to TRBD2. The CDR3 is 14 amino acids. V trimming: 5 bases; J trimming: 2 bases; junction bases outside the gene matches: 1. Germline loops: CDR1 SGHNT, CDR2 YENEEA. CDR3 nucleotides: TGTGCCAGCAGCGCTAGCGGGGGGGCCTACGAGCAGTACTTC. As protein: CASSASGGAYEQYF.

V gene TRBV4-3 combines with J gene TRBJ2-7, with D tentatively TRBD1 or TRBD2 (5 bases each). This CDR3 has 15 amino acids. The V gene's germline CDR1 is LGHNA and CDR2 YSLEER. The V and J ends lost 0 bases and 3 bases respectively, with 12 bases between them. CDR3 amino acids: CASSQDSRAGYEQYF. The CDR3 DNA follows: TGCGCCAGCAGCCAAGATTCCAGGGCGGGCTACGAGCAGTACTTC.

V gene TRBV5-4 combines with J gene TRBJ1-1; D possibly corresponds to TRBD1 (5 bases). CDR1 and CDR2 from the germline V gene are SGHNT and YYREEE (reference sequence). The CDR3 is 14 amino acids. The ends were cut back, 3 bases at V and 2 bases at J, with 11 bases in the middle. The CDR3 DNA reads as TGTGCCAGCAGCTGGGGGACGGCTAACACTGAAGCTTTCTTT. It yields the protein CASSWGTANTEAFF.

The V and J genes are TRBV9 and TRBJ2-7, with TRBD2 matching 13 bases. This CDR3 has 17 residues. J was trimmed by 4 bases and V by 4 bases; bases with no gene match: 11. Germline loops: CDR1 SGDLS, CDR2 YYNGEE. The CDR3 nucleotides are TGTGCCAGCAGCTCGCCGACTAGCGGGAGGCAATCGTACGAGCAGTACTTC. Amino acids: CASSSPTSGRQSYEQYF.

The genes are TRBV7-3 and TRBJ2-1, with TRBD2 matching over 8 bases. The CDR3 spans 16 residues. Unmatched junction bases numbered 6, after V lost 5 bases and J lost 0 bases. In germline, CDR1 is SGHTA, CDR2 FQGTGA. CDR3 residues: CASSRLAGSSYNEQFF. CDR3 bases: TGTGCCAGCAGCCGCTTAGCGGGGAGCTCCTACAATGAGCAGTTCTTC. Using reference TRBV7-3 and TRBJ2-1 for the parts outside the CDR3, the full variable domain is GAGVSQTPSNKVTEKGKYVELRCDPISGHTALYWYRQSLGQGPEFLIYFQGTGAADDSGLPNDRFFAVRPEGSVSTLKIQRTERGDSAVYLCASSRLAGSSYNEQFFGPGTRLTVL.

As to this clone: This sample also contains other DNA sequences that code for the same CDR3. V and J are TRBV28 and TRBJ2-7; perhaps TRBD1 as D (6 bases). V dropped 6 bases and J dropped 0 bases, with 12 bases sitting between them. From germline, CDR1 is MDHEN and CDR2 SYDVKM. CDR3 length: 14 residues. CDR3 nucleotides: TGTGCCAGCAGCTTCCTAGGGGGCTCCTACGAGCAGTACTTC. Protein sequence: CASSFLGGSYEQYF.